This is a list of T cell receptor beta chains from one sample in a study of cytomegalovirus exposure and HLA in healthy donors. The table came from immunoSEQ multiplex PCR; TCRdb's copy has only in-frame clones and leaves some out. The table has 110,000 to 150,000 clones, roughly four fifths seen once; the top ten hold 1.9%. The sample was PBMCs. Receptors originate from a woman aged 40 to 50 in good health and CMV-seronegative. Both conserved end residues are trimmed from each CDR3.

j_gene: TRBJ2-3; v_gene: TRBV27; CDR3aa: ASLSGSTDTQY
j_gene: TRBJ2-3; v_gene: TRBV18; CDR3aa: ASSPGTDRNTQY
j_gene: TRBJ1-2; v_gene: TRBV2; CDR3aa: ASSEYGQGYGYT
j_gene: TRBJ2-7; v_gene: TRBV7-3; CDR3aa: ASSLGTGGFYEQY
j_gene: TRBJ2-5; v_gene: TRBV6-6; CDR3aa: ASSYPDSSGRETQY
j_gene: TRBJ2-2; v_gene: TRBV18; CDR3aa: ASSPRTETGELF
j_gene: TRBJ1-2; v_gene: TRBV7-2; CDR3aa: ASESWGGYGYT
j_gene: TRBJ1-3; v_gene: TRBV25-1; CDR3aa: ASSPAGQPWSAIY
j_gene: TRBJ1-1; v_gene: TRBV20-1; CDR3aa: SAIGVGAF
j_gene: TRBJ1-1; v_gene: TRBV10-3; CDR3aa: AIATGLNTEAF
j_gene: TRBJ2-7; v_gene: TRBV19; CDR3aa: ASSTLAGTEQY
j_gene: TRBJ1-2; v_gene: TRBV5-1; CDR3aa: ASSIGDRAFGYT
j_gene: NA; v_gene: TRBV5-8; CDR3aa: ASSLEGGQISYEQY
j_gene: TRBJ1-5; v_gene: TRBV6-5; CDR3aa: ASSYSLGAGQPQH
j_gene: TRBJ2-2; v_gene: TRBV4-2; CDR3aa: ASSHSDRTSTGELF
j_gene: TRBJ2-1; v_gene: TRBV5-1; CDR3aa: ASSFLQGAGGSYNEQF
j_gene: TRBJ1-6; v_gene: TRBV9; CDR3aa: ASSVEPGSSPLH
j_gene: TRBJ2-1; v_gene: TRBV18; CDR3aa: ASSPRDRGYEQF
j_gene: TRBJ1-1; v_gene: TRBV27; CDR3aa: ASSSSVGELNTEAF
j_gene: TRBJ1-3; v_gene: TRBV10-3; CDR3aa: AISESIRGRGNTIY
j_gene: TRBJ1-1; v_gene: TRBV28; CDR3aa: ASSQRRNTEAF
j_gene: TRBJ2-7; v_gene: TRBV7-8; CDR3aa: ASSKKGEGVGPYEQY
j_gene: TRBJ1-5; v_gene: TRBV5-1; CDR3aa: ASSPGPGGNQPQH
j_gene: TRBJ2-2; v_gene: TRBV6-5; CDR3aa: ASSFGQARNTGELF
j_gene: TRBJ2-7; v_gene: TRBV27; CDR3aa: AGSFRDRGLEQY
j_gene: TRBJ2-1; v_gene: TRBV4-1; CDR3aa: ASSQDDALAGIYNEQF
j_gene: TRBJ2-2; v_gene: TRBV7-2; CDR3aa: ASSTQGAGELF
j_gene: TRBJ2-7; v_gene: TRBV4-1; CDR3aa: ASSQPTSGRTYEQY
j_gene: TRBJ2-2; v_gene: TRBV2; CDR3aa: ASSEQGIGELF
j_gene: TRBJ2-7; v_gene: TRBV7-9; CDR3aa: ASSFGPGTGFVEQY